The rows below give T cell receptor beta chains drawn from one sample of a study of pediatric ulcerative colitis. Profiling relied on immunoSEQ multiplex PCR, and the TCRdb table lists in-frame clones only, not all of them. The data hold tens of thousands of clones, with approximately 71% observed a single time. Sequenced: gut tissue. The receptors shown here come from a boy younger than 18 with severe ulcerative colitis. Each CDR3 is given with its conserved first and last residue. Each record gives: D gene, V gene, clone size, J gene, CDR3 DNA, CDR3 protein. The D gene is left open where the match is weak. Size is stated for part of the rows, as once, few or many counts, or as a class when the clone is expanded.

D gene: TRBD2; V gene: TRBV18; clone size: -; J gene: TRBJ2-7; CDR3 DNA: TGTGCCAGCTCACCAGGGGGACTAGCGGAGACTGACTACGAGCAGTACTTC; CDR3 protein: CASSPGGLAETDYEQYF
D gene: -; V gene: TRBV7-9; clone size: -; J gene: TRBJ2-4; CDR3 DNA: TGTGCCAGCAGCTCCCGATCCGGAGGGCGGAGTCAGTACTTC; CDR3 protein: CASSSRSGGRSQYF
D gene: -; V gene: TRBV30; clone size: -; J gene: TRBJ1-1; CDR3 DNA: TGTGCCTGGAGTTCGGAATCTGAAGCTTTCTTT; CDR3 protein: CAWSSESEAFF
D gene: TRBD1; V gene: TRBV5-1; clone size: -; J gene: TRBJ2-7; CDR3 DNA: TGCGCCAGCAGCGACGGGACAGGAAGTTACGAGCAGTACTTC; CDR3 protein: CASSDGTGSYEQYF
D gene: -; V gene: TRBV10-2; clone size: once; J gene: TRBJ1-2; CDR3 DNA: TGCGCCAGCAGTGAGGACAGTTATGGCTACACCTTC; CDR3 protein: CASSEDSYGYTF
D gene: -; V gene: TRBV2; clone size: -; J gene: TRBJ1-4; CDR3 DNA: TGTGCCAGCATGTCCCAGCCTAATGAAAAACTGTTTTTT; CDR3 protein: CASMSQPNEKLFF
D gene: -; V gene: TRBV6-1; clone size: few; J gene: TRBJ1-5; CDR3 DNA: TGTGCCAGCAGTCTGGGGGACAATCAGCCCCAGCATTTT; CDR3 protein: CASSLGDNQPQHF
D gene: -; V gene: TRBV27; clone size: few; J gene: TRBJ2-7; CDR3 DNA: TGTGCCAGCAGTGGCCGGCCAGGGCGGGGCTCCTACGAGCAGTACTTC; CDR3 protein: CASSGRPGRGSYEQYF
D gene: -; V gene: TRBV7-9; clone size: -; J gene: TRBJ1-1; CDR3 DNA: TGTGCCAGCAGCCTAGAAGCTTTCTTT; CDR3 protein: CASSLEAFF
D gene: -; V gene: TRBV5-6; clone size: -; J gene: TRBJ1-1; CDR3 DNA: TGTGCCAGCAGCTTGGAGGGGATGAACACTGAAGCTTTCTTT; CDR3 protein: CASSLEGMNTEAFF
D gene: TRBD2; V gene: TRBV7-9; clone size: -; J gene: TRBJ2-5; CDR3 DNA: TGTGCCAGCAGCCCGGGACTAGCGTTCCAAGAGACCCAGTACTTC; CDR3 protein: CASSPGLAFQETQYF
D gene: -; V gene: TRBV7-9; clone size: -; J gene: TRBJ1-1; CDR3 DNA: TGTGCCAGCAGCCAGACAAGAGAAACTGAAGCTTTCTTT; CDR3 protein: CASSQTRETEAFF
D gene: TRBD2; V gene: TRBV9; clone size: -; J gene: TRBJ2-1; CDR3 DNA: TGTGCCAGCAGCGTAGCTGGCCGGGAGGGCCGCAATGAGCAGTTCTTC; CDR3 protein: CASSVAGREGRNEQFF
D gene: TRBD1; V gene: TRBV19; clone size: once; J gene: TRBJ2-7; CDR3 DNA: TGTGCCAGTAGTATGGGGTCCGGGACAGGTACCTACGAGCAGTACTTC; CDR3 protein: CASSMGSGTGTYEQYF
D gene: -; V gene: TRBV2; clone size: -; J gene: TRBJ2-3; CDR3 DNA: TGTGCCAGCAGAAGCGTAAGGGCGCAGTATTTT; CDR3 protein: CASRSVRAQYF
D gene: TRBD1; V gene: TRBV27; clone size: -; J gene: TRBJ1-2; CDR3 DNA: TGTGCCAGCAGTTTAGGGGGACAGACCTATGGCTACACCTTC; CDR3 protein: CASSLGGQTYGYTF
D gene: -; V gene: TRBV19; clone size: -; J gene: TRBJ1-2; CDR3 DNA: TGTGCCAGCAATACAGTTAACTATGGCTACACCTTC; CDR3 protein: CASNTVNYGYTF
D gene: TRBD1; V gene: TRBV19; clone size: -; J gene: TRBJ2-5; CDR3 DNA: TGTGCCAGTAGTATAGAAGGGGGCGAGAACATAAATGGGGTAAAAGAGACCCAGTACTTC; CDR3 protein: CASSIEGGENINGVKETQYF
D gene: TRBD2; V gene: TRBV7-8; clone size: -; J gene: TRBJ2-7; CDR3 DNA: TGTGCCAGCAGCTTAGGGATTCCGCGGGGGGCCTACGAGCAGTACTTC; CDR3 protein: CASSLGIPRGAYEQYF
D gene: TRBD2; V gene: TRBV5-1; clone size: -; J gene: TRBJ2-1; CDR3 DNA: TGCGCCAGCACCAACATCCTCCACAAATCAAGCGGGACGACAAACTCCTACAATGAGCAGTTCTTC; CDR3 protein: CASTNILHKSSGTTNSYNEQFF
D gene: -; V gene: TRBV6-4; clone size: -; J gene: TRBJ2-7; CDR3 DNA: TGTGCCAGCAGACACCCAGCGGCCCTCAGGGGCTTC; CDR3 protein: CASRHPAALRGF
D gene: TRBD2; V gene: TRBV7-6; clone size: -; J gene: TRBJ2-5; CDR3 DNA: TGTGCCAGCAGCCCCGTCCCGGGAGGGGGAGAGACCCAGTACTTC; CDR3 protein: CASSPVPGGGETQYF
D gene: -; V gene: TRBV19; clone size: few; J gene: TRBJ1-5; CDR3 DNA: TGTGCCAGTAGTATAGGGGGCCACCCCAATCAGCCCCAGCATTTT; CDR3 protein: CASSIGGHPNQPQHF
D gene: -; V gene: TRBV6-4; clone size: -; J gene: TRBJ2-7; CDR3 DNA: TGTGCCAGCAGTGACCACAGGGCGAGCTCCTACGAGCAGTACTTC; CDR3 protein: CASSDHRASSYEQYF
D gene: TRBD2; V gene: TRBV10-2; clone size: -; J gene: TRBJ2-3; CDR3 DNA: TGCGCCAGCAGTGAGAGGGGACTAGCGGGAGACACAGATACGCAGTATTTT; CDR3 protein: CASSERGLAGDTDTQYF
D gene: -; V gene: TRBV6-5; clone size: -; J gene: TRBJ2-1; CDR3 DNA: TGTGCCAGCAGGACCGGGACTGGCACTCACAATGAGCAGTTCTTC; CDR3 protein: CASRTGTGTHNEQFF
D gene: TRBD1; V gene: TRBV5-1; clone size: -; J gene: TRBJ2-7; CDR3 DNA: TGCGCCAGCAGCTCAACAGGGGGCTCCTACGAGCAGTACTTC; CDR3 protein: CASSSTGGSYEQYF
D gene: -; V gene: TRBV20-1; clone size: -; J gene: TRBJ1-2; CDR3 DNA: TGCAGTGCTCAGGATGGCTACACCTTC; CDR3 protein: CSAQDGYTF
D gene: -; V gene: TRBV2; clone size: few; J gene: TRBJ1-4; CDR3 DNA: TGTGCCAGCAGTGAACGCCCTGAAAAACTGTTTTTT; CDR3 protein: CASSERPEKLFF
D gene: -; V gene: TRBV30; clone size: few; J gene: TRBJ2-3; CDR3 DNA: TGTGCCTGGAGTGTATCAGTTACCACAGATACGCAGTATTTT; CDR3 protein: CAWSVSVTTDTQYF
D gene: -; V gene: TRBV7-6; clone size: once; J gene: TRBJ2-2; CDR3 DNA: TGTGCCAGCAGCTTACAACCAGCAGCGAACACCGGGGAGCTGTTTTTT; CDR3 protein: CASSLQPAANTGELFF
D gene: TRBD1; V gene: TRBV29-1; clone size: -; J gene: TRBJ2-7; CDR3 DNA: TGCAGCGTTGAAGGACAGGGGTACGAGCAGTACTTC; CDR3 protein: CSVEGQGYEQYF
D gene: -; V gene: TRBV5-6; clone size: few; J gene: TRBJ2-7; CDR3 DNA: TGTGCCAGCAGCTTGGATGGCGCTAGCAGACCCTACGAGCAGTACTTC; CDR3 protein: CASSLDGASRPYEQYF
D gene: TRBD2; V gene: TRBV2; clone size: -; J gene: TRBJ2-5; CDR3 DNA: TGTGCCAGCAGTCTAGCGGGAGTGCGACAAGAGACCCAGTACTTC; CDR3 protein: CASSLAGVRQETQYF
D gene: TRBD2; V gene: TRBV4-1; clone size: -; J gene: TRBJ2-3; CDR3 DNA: TGCGCCAGCAGCGGCTCGGGCGGGAGCTGGACAGATACGCAGTATTTT; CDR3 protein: CASSGSGGSWTDTQYF
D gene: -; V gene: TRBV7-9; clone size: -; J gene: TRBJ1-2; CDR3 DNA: TGTGCCAGCAGCTCCAGTGGGATCGGAGGCTACACCTTC; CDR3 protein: CASSSSGIGGYTF
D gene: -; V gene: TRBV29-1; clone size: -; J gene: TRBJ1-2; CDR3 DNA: TGCAGCGTTGATCGGGAGGGAGCTAACTATGGCTACACCTTC; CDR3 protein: CSVDREGANYGYTF
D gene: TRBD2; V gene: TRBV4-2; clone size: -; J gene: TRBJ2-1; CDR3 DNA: TGTGCCAGCAGCCAAGTACTACTAGCGGGAGGGCCGGCCTACAATGAGCAGTTCTTC; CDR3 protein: CASSQVLLAGGPAYNEQFF
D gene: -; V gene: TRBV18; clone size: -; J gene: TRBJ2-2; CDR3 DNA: TGTGCCAGCTCACCACCGAACAGGAACACCGGGGAGCTGTTTTTT; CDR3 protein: CASSPPNRNTGELFF
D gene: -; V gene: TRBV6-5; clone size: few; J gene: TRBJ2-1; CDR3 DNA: TGTGCCAGCAGTGTGGACAACTCCTACAATGAGCAGTTCTTC; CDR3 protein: CASSVDNSYNEQFF
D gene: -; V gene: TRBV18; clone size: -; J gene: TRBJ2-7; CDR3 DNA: TGTGCCAGCTCACCACTGACTAGCTCCTACGAGCAGTACTTC; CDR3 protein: CASSPLTSSYEQYF
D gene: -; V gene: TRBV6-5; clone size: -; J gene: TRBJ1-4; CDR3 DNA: TGTGCCAGCAGTTCTCCGGTACAGGGTAAACTGTTTTTT; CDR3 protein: CASSSPVQGKLFF
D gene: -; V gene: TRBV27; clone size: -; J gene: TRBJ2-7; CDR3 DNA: TGTGCCAGCAGTTTAAGTGGTGGCTCCTACGAGCAGTACTTC; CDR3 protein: CASSLSGGSYEQYF
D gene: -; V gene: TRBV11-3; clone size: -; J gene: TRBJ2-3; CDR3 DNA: TGTGCCAGCAGCTTAGGCCCGGTGACAGATACGCAGTATTTT; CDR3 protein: CASSLGPVTDTQYF
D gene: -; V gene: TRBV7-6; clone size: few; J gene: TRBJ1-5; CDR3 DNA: TGTGCCAGCAGCTTATCGGTCAATCAGCCCCAGCATTTT; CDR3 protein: CASSLSVNQPQHF
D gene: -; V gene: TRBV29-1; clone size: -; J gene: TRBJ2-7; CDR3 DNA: TGCAGCGTTGAAGGACATACTAGCAGACCCTACGAGCAGTACTTC; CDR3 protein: CSVEGHTSRPYEQYF
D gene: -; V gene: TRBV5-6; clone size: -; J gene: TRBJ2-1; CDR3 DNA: TGTGCCAGCAGCTTGGGGGCGAGGGTTCACGAGCAGTTCTTC; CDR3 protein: CASSLGARVHEQFF
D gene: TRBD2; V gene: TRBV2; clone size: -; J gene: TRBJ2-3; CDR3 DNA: TGTGCCAGCAGTGGGCGGGAGGGGGGCACAGATACGCAGTATTTT; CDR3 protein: CASSGREGGTDTQYF
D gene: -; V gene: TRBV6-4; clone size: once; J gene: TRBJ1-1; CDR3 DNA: TGTGCCAGCAGACTCTCGGACGAGGGGAACACTGAAGCTTTCTTT; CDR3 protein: CASRLSDEGNTEAFF
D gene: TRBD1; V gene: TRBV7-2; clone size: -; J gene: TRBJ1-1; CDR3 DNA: TGTGCCAGCAGCTTCTCAGGGGCAGGGGGCGGCACTGAAGCTTTCTTT; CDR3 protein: CASSFSGAGGGTEAFF
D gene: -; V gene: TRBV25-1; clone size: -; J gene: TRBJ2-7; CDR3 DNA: TGTGCCAGCAGTGAAGGGGTCGGCGGGTTTAGCTCCTACGAGCAGTACTTC; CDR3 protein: CASSEGVGGFSSYEQYF
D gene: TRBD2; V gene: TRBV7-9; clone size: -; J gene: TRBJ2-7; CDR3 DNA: TGTGCCAGCTTCATGTTAGCGGGAGATTCCCACGAGCAGTACTTC; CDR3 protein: CASFMLAGDSHEQYF
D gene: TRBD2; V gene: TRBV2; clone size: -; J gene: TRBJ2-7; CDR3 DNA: TGTGCCAGCAGTGAAAGGACTAGCGGGCCAACTTCTTACGAGCAGTACTTC; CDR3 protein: CASSERTSGPTSYEQYF
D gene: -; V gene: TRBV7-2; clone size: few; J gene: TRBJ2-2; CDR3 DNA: TGTGCCAGCAGCTTATCCGGGGGCGGAACCGGGGAGCTGTTTTTT; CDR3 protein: CASSLSGGGTGELFF
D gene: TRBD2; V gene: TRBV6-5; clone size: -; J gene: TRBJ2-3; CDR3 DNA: TGTGCCAGCAGTTGGGGGGGCGGGAGGACAGATACGCAGTATTTT; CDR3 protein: CASSWGGGRTDTQYF